This entry lists 27 T cell receptor beta chains sequenced from one sample in a study of technical replicates of blood from a handful of donors. Using immunoSEQ multiplex PCR, the repertoire was profiled, and TCRdb retains in-frame clones only, with some absent. The top ten clones hold about 0.38% of a sample with 65,000 to 80,000 clones, around 90% of them seen once. The sample taken for sequencing was T cells isolated from PBMCs. The receptors were gathered from a human donor in good health.

The rearrangement uses TRBV30 and TRBJ1-2, with D uncertain. V lost 4 bases to trimming and J lost 8 bases, with 17 bases between them. The CDR3 totals 13 residues. CDR1 and CDR2 (germline): GTSNPN, SVGIG (reference sequence). For the CDR3, the DNA is TGTGCCTGGATAGGAAGACTCTCGGAAGGCTACACCTTC. It encodes CAWIGRLSEGYTF. The full variable domain, its missing parts supplied by reference TRBV30 and TRBJ1-2, is SQTIHQWPATLVQPVGSPLSLECTVEGTSNPNLYWYRQAAGRGLQLLFYSVGIGQISSEVPQNLSASRPQDRQFILSSKKLLLSDSGFYLCAWIGRLSEGYTFGSGTRLTVV.

V is TRBV27 and J is TRBJ1-1; D gene ambiguous. The germline gives CDR1 MNHEY, CDR2 SMNVEV (reference sequence). Trimming shortened V by 6 bases and J by 1 base, and 9 bases separated the two germline ends. This CDR3 comprises 13 residues. The CDR3 here is CASSLHSNTEAFF. For the CDR3, the DNA is TGTGCCAGCAGCTTACATTCGAACACTGAAGCTTTCTTT.

This clone was detected once. This sequence joins TRBV7-2 and TRBJ2-1, with D uncertain. The CDR3 is 17 residues long. V lost 2 bases and J 0 bases, leaving 14 bases between the germline ends. Germline values: CDR1 SGHTA, CDR2 FQGNSA. The CDR3 spells CASSLLPIQSSYNEQFF. The CDR3 DNA reads TGTGCCAGCAGCTTATTGCCTATCCAAAGCTCCTACAATGAGCAGTTCTTC.

The chain joins TRBV5-1 to TRBJ2-3; 8 bases fit TRBD2. Looked up from germline, CDR1 is SGHRS and CDR2 is YFSETQ. V dropped 7 bases and J dropped 2; count of bases not matched to a gene: 9. The CDR3 has 15 amino acids. The CDR3 here is CASHRRGAITDTQYF. CDR3 DNA: TGCGCCAGCCATCGGCGGGGGGCCATCACAGATACGCAGTATTTT.

V is TRBV5-1 and J is TRBJ2-7, with D maybe TRBD1 (6 bases). This CDR3 contains 15 residues. Looked up from germline, CDR1 is SGHRS and CDR2 is YFSETQ. Trimming pared 4 bases from V and 0 bases from J, leaving 14 bases between. The CDR3 DNA is TGCGCCAGCAGCAATTGGGACACCGGCTCCTACGAGCAGTACTTC. It codes for CASSNWDTGSYEQYF. Complete variable domain (other parts from reference TRBV5-1 and TRBJ2-7): KAGVTQTPRYLIKTRGQQVTLSCSPISGHRSVSWYQQTPGQGLQFLFEYFSETQRNKGNFPGRFSGRQFSNSRSEMNVSTLELGDSALYLCASSNWDTGSYEQYFGPGTRLTVT.

The V call is TRBV4-1, the J call TRBJ2-7; D gene ambiguous. Per germline, CDR1 MGHRA and CDR2 YSYEKL. This CDR3 has 13 residues. Trimming cost V 4 bases and J 0 bases, with 7 bases left between them. The chain's CDR3 is CASSRSYSYEQYF. CDR3 nucleotides: TGCGCCAGCAGCCGGTCCTACTCCTACGAGCAGTACTTC.

V usage is TRBV18 and J usage is TRBJ2-1; 7 nucleotides match TRBD2. Unmatched junction bases numbered 9, after V lost 4 bases and J lost 0 bases. The CDR3 extends over 17 amino acids. The V gene's germline CDR1 is KGHSH and CDR2 LQKENI. CDR3 coding DNA: TGTGCCAGCTCACTTTCTAGCGGCATTAGCTCCTACAATGAGCAGTTCTTC. It is translated as CASSLSSGISSYNEQFF.

About this clone itself: In the same sample, other DNA sequences code for this CDR3. The chain links TRBV7-2 to TRBJ2-3, with 9 bases fitting TRBD2. The V and J ends lost 2 bases and 2 bases, in that order; junction bases with no gene match: 5. This CDR3 comprises 16 residues. The germline gives CDR1 SGHTA, CDR2 FQGNSA. The CDR3: CASSLTSGSYTDTQYF. The DNA of the CDR3 is TGTGCCAGCAGCTTAACTAGCGGGTCCTACACAGATACGCAGTATTTT.

This chain connects TRBV7-3 to TRBJ2-4, with TRBD1 as a possible D gene (6 bases). CDR1 SGHTA and CDR2 FQGTGA come from the germline V gene. The CDR3 sequence is 13 residues long. V was shortened by 5 bases and J by 7 bases, with 12 bases between the two germline ends. Here the CDR3 DNA reads TGTGCCAGCAGCCTCTACAGGGATAACATTCAGTACTTC. Amino acids: CASSLYRDNIQYF.

The chain combines TRBV2 with TRBJ1-2; 7 nucleotides align to TRBD1. The germline V gene encodes CDR1 SNHLY and CDR2 FYNNEI. Unmatched junction bases numbered 7, after V lost 5 bases and J lost 1 base. The CDR3 is 15 amino acids. CDR3 sequence reads: CASSSNRGFNYGYTF. The CDR3 nucleotides read TGTGCCAGCAGTTCCAACAGGGGCTTTAACTATGGCTACACCTTC.

The genes are TRBV7-6 and TRBJ1-1; D possibly corresponds to TRBD1 (5 bases). CDR3 length: 15 amino acids. Germline V gene data show CDR1 as SGHVS and CDR2 as FNYEAQ. Deletions cut 1 base from V and 3 bases from J, with 12 bases between. The CDR3 coding sequence is TGTGCCAGCAGCTTAGACACAGGAATGTACACTGAAGCTTTCTTT. Translated, it gives CASSLDTGMYTEAFF.

The chain links TRBV19 to TRBJ2-1; D not resolved. The germline gives CDR1 LNHDA, CDR2 SQIVND (reference sequence). V shed 5 bases and J shed 7 bases, with 21 bases lying between them. CDR3 size: 16 residues. The CDR3: CASSQDQWLPTNEQFF. CDR3 DNA: TGTGCCAGTAGTCAGGATCAGTGGCTTCCCACTAATGAGCAGTTCTTC.

The chain employs TRBV5-6 and TRBJ2-7, with 7 bases matching TRBD2. Trimming took 2 bases from V and 3 from J; bases not matched to a gene: 8. Germline V gives CDR1 SGHDT, CDR2 YYEEEE. This CDR3 is 15 amino acids long. CDR3 region: CASSFGRGQGYEQYF. In DNA, the CDR3 is TGTGCCAGCAGCTTTGGGAGGGGTCAGGGCTACGAGCAGTACTTC. The variable domain in full, with the rest retrieved from reference TRBV5-6 and TRBJ2-7, is DAGVTQSPTHLIKTRGQQVTLRCSPKSGHDTVSWYQQALGQGPQFIFQYYEEEERQRGNFPDRFSGHQFPNYSSELNVNALLLGDSALYLCASSFGRGQGYEQYFGPGTRLTVT.

The chain combines TRBV29-1 with TRBJ2-2; perhaps TRBD2 as D (5 bases). Per the germline V gene, CDR1 is SQVTM and CDR2 is ANQGSEA. The CDR3 has 13 residues. Trimming shortened V by 0 bases and J by 7 bases, and 9 bases separated the two germline ends. The chain's CDR3 is CSVEDRRSGELFF. The CDR3 DNA reads as TGCAGCGTTGAAGATCGGAGGAGCGGGGAGCTGTTTTTT.

The chain combines TRBV6-9 with TRBJ2-7; weak D call: TRBD1 (6 bases). V was shortened by 9 bases and J by 2 bases, with 14 bases between the two germline ends. Germline V CDR1 and CDR2: MNHGY, SVAAGI. The CDR3 consists of 13 residues. The CDR3 region is CARPTGGPYEQYF. The CDR3 bases are TGTGCCAGACCGACAGGCGGGCCCTACGAGCAGTACTTC.

This chain uses TRBV19 with TRBJ2-6; D possibly corresponds to TRBD2 (5 bases). V was cut by 6 bases and J by 4 bases, with 10 bases left in between. The CDR3 length is 14 residues. The germline V gene encodes CDR1 LNHDA and CDR2 SQIVND (reference sequence). CDR3 sequence: CASRWGEGANVLTF. The CDR3 nucleotides are TGTGCCAGTAGGTGGGGAGAAGGGGCCAACGTCCTGACTTTC. Based on the CDR3 plus reference TRBV19 and TRBJ2-6, the full variable domain is DGGITQSPKYLFRKEGQNVTLSCEQNLNHDAMYWYRQDPGQGLRLIYYSQIVNDFQKGDIAEGYSVSREKKESFPLTVTSAQKNPTAFYLCASRWGEGANVLTFGAGSRLTVL.

V gene TRBV6-1 combines with J gene TRBJ1-1; TRBD1 agrees at 9 bases. Losses at the gene ends were 6 bases for V and 4 bases for J; bases not matched to a gene: 6. The CDR3 has 14 residues. CDR1 and CDR2 (germline): MNHNS, SASEGT. The CDR3 sequence: CASSPGQGGTEAFF. CDR3 nucleotides: TGTGCCAGCAGCCCGGGACAGGGAGGCACTGAAGCTTTCTTT.

The chain is built from TRBV27 and TRBJ1-5; the D gene is possibly TRBD1 (6 bases). Trimming removed 11 bases from V and 4 bases from J, with 15 bases in between. CDR1 is MNHEY and CDR2 is SMNVEV in the germline V gene (reference sequence). The CDR3 is 13 amino acids. The CDR3 reads CASKTGFNQPQHF. The CDR3 coding sequence is TGTGCCTCTAAAACAGGGTTTAATCAGCCCCAGCATTTT.

This clone has a single count. This rearrangement joins TRBV7-8 to TRBJ2-7; 9 positions agree with TRBD1. Germline lookup yields CDR1 SGHVS and CDR2 FQNEAQ. This CDR3 has 18 residues. V shed 2 bases and J 6 bases; nucleotides not matched to a gene: 17. The CDR3 DNA follows: TGTGCCAGCAGCTTAACCGGTATAGGGACAGGGTATCTTCGCGAGCAGTACTTC. Protein: CASSLTGIGTGYLREQYF.

The rearrangement links TRBV5-4 to TRBJ2-7; perhaps TRBD1 as D (5 bases). Germline loops: CDR1 SGHNT, CDR2 YYREEE (reference sequence). V was clipped by 0 bases and J by 2 bases, with 9 bases between them. The CDR3 has 14 residues. The CDR3 loop reads CASSLEPRAYEQYF. CDR3 DNA sequence: TGTGCCAGCAGCTTGGAGCCCAGGGCCTACGAGCAGTACTTC.

The chain is built from TRBV12-5 and TRBJ2-1; D remains unclear. The CDR3 length is 15 residues. V shed 1 base and J shed 6 bases, with 13 bases lying between them. Looked up from germline, CDR1 is LGHNT and CDR2 is FRNRAP. This chain's CDR3 is CASGLEALVVNEQFF. The CDR3, as DNA: TGTGCTAGTGGTTTGGAAGCTCTGGTTGTCAATGAGCAGTTCTTC.

This chain joins TRBV6-1 and TRBJ2-5, with D tentatively TRBD1 (6 bases). This CDR3 is built from 13 residues. Trimming took 7 bases from V and 8 from J, leaving 17 bases between them. CDR1 is MNHNS and CDR2 is SASEGT in the germline V gene. CDR3 amino acids: CASNHGTDSTQYF. The CDR3, as DNA: TGTGCCAGCAATCACGGGACGGACAGTACCCAGTACTTC.

The chain employs TRBV5-8 and TRBJ2-7, with D unclear. The CDR3 spans 12 residues. Germline CDR1 SGHTS, CDR2 YDEGEE. Between the trimmed V and J ends, which lost 0 bases and 7 bases, there was a span of 8 bases. The CDR3 loop reads CASSLDSREQYF. As DNA, the CDR3 is TGTGCCAGCAGCTTGGATTCCCGGGAGCAGTACTTC. Full variable domain (remainder filled in from reference TRBV5-8 and TRBJ2-7): EAGVTQSPTHLIKTRGQQATLRCSPISGHTSVYWYQQALGLGLQFLLWYDEGEERNRGNFPPRFSGRQFPNYSSELNVNALELEDSALYLCASSLDSREQYFGPGTRLTVT.

CDR3 protein: CASSVAGGNEKLFF. The CDR3 coding sequence is TGTGCCAGCAGCGTAGCAGGGGGTAATGAAAAACTGTTTTTT. The V gene is TRBV9, the J gene TRBJ1-4; 7 positions match TRBD1. Germline trimming cut 0 bases from V and 4 bases from J; bases unmatched to any gene: 0. Germline values: CDR1 SGDLS, CDR2 YYNGEE. This CDR3 is built from 14 residues. Variable domain in full (rest from reference TRBV9 and TRBJ1-4): DSGVTQTPKHLITATGQRVTLRCSPRSGDLSVYWYQQSLDQGLQFLIQYYNGEERAKGNILERFSAQQFPDLHSELNLSSLELGDSALYFCASSVAGGNEKLFFGSGTQLSVL.

The gene calls are TRBV5-1 and TRBJ2-5; tentatively, D is TRBD2 (7 bases). The CDR3 spans 15 residues. V was pared by 3 bases and J by 5 bases, with 17 bases between. In germline, CDR1 is SGHRS, CDR2 YFSETQ. CDR3 bases: TGCGCCAGCAGCTCGAGGGGGGAGGGCATGGAGACCCAGTACTTC. Translating gives CASSSRGEGMETQYF.

The chain links TRBV5-6 to TRBJ2-1; D call uncertain. CDR1 is SGHDT and CDR2 is YYEEEE in the germline V gene. The CDR3 sequence is 16 residues long. Deletions cut 4 bases from V and 1 base from J, with 15 bases between. Here the CDR3 DNA reads TGTGCCAGCAGCCCCTTTCTGGCGGTTTCCTACAATGAGCAGTTCTTC. The encoded protein is CASSPFLAVSYNEQFF.

V is TRBV5-3 and J is TRBJ2-2; D is unresolved. TRBV5-3 is sorted into the ORF group, with uncertain function. The CDR3 totals 17 residues. The V end lost 4 bases, the J end lost 2 bases, and 18 bases lay between the germline ends. The CDR3 DNA follows: TGTGCCAGAAGCCCGTCGACTCCAGCGACCAACACCGGGGAGCTGTTTTTT. It encodes CARSPSTPATNTGELFF.